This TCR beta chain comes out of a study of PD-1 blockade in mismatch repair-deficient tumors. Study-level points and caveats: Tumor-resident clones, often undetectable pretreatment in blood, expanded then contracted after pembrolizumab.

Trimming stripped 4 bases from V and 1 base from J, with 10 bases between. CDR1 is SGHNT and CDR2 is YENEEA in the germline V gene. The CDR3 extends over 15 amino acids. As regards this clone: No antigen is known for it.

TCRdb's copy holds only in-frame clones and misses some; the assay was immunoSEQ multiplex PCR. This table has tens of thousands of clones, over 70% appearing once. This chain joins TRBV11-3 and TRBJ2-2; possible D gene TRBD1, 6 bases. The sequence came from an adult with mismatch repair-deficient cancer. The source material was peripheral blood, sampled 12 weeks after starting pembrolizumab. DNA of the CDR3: TGTGCCAGCAGCTCGGACAGCCTGAACACCGGGGAGCTGTTTTTT. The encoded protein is CASSSDSLNTGELFF.